Listed here are 32 T cell receptor beta chains from one sample, sequenced in a study of graft-versus-host responses after intestinal transplantation. Graft tissue processing released intraepithelial and lamina propria lymphocytes. Measured with immunoSEQ multiplex PCR; TCRdb has only the in-frame clones, and not every one. The data contain around 15,000 clones, roughly two thirds of them singletons. The sequencing here drew on ileum tissue, taken approximately 700 days after intestinal transplantation. Receptors originate from a human patient who received an intestinal transplant, so some T cells may come from the graft donor.

The chain is built from TRBV6-1 and TRBJ2-3; TRBD2 agrees at 8 bases. V dropped 8 bases and J dropped 0; count of bases not matched to a gene: 4. The germline V gene has CDR1 MNHNS and CDR2 SASEGT. The CDR3 totals 14 residues. The CDR3 coding sequence is TGTGCCAGCTCCGCTAGCGGGAGCACAGATACGCAGTATTTT. This gives the protein CASSASGSTDTQYF.

CDR3 in amino acids: CAWSSGTYFNYGYTF. In DNA form, the CDR3 reads TGTGCCTGGAGTTCCGGGACATATTTTAACTATGGCTACACCTTC. The chain has TRBV30 and TRBJ1-2, with D perhaps TRBD1 (6 bases). The germline CDR1 and CDR2 sequences are GTSNPN and SVGIG (reference sequence). The CDR3 is 15 residues long. The germline V and J ends were trimmed by 2 bases and 1 base, with 14 bases remaining between them.

This chain connects TRBV9 to TRBJ2-1; D perhaps matches TRBD1 (6 bases). Trimming left V 0 bases short and J 8 bases short, with 21 bases between. Germline loops: CDR1 SGDLS, CDR2 YYNGEE. The CDR3 totals 17 residues. The CDR3 reads CASSVGVWARGWDEQFF. CDR3 DNA sequence: TGTGCCAGCAGCGTAGGGGTGTGGGCGAGGGGGTGGGATGAGCAGTTCTTC. Using reference TRBV9 and TRBJ2-1 for the parts outside the CDR3, the full variable domain is DSGVTQTPKHLITATGQRVTLRCSPRSGDLSVYWYQQSLDQGLQFLIQYYNGEERAKGNILERFSAQQFPDLHSELNLSSLELGDSALYFCASSVGVWARGWDEQFFGPGTRLTVL.

The V call is TRBV5-1, the J call TRBJ2-1; TRBD2 matches 8 bases. V shed 7 bases and J 3 bases; nucleotides not matched to a gene: 3. The CDR3 loop spans 13 amino acids. The germline V gene encodes CDR1 SGHRS and CDR2 YFSETQ. The CDR3 sequence is CASSGGVYNEQFF. The CDR3 DNA is TGCGCCAGCTCGGGGGGGGTCTACAATGAGCAGTTCTTC. Full variable domain (rest looked up from reference TRBV5-1 and TRBJ2-1): KAGVTQTPRYLIKTRGQQVTLSCSPISGHRSVSWYQQTPGQGLQFLFEYFSETQRNKGNFPGRFSGRQFSNSRSEMNVSTLELGDSALYLCASSGGVYNEQFFGPGTRLTVL.

The chain is built from TRBV15 and TRBJ1-2, with TRBD1 as a possible D gene (5 bases). V lost 6 bases and J 4 bases, leaving 15 bases between the germline ends. CDR1 LNHNV and CDR2 YYDKDF come from the germline V gene (reference sequence). The CDR3 spans 14 residues. CDR3 DNA sequence: TGTGCCACCAGAGGAGGGAGGGGTGGCTATGGCTACACCTTC. Translated, it gives CATRGGRGGYGYTF.

V and J are TRBV13 and TRBJ2-5; tentative D call: TRBD1 (5 bases). The end of the DNA fits TRBJ2-7 better, so the J call may be wrong. The CDR3 is made up of 13 amino acids. Germline V lookup: CDR1 PRHDT, CDR2 FYEKMQ (reference sequence). The CDR3, as DNA: TGTGCCAGCAGCTACGGACAAGGTGGCGAGCAGTACTTC. It specifies CASSYGQGGEQYF.

This clone showed up just a few times. The chain recombines TRBV6-6 with TRBJ2-7; tentative D call: TRBD1 (6 bases). The length of the CDR3 is 16 residues. V was clipped by 6 bases and J by 0 bases, with 18 bases between them. The germline V gene encodes CDR1 MNHNY and CDR2 SVGAGI (reference sequence). The CDR3 coding sequence is TGTGCCAGCAGAGATTGGACAGCTGGACTCTCCTACGAGCAGTACTTC. It codes for CASRDWTAGLSYEQYF.

The CDR3 bases are TGTGCCAGTAGTTCTTTTGGGACAGGGGACTACGAGCAGTACTTC. Protein sequence: CASSSFGTGDYEQYF. This chain uses TRBV19 with TRBJ2-7, with 10 bases fitting TRBD1. J was trimmed by 3 bases and V by 5 bases; bases with no gene match: 7. CDR1 and CDR2 from the germline V gene are LNHDA and SQIVND (reference sequence). The CDR3 contains 15 residues.

This clone turned up a few times. This sequence joins TRBV2 and TRBJ2-7; 7 bases map to TRBD1. The J segment lost 3 bases and the V segment lost 10 bases, leaving 12 bases of the junction unmatched. The germline gives CDR1 SNHLY, CDR2 FYNNEI. The CDR3 totals 14 residues. The CDR3 region is CANPDRVEGYEQYF. In DNA form, the CDR3 reads TGTGCCAACCCAGACAGGGTTGAGGGCTACGAGCAGTACTTC.

The rearrangement uses TRBV4-3 and TRBJ2-3; 7 bases map to TRBD2. The CDR3 has 15 residues. Germline V gives CDR1 LGHNA, CDR2 YSLEER. V trimming: 4 bases; J trimming: 0 bases; junction bases outside the gene matches: 4. The CDR3 sequence: CASSRAGESTDTQYF. The CDR3 nucleotides are TGCGCCAGCAGCCGGGCGGGGGAGAGCACAGATACGCAGTATTTT.

This clone occurred a few times. The gene calls are TRBV6-1 and TRBJ2-3; D is ambiguous. This CDR3 spans 11 amino acids. The germline V gene has CDR1 MNHNS and CDR2 SASEGT. The germline V and J ends were trimmed by 5 bases and 4 bases, with 4 bases remaining between them. CDR3 loop: CASSLSDTQYF. For the CDR3, the DNA is TGTGCCAGCAGTTTATCAGATACGCAGTATTTT.

Only one count was recorded for this clone. The V gene is TRBV19, the J gene TRBJ2-7, with 7 bases identical to TRBD1. The CDR3 runs to 15 residues. Germline V gene sequence: CDR1 LNHDA, CDR2 SQIVND (reference sequence). The V gene end was trimmed by 8 bases and the J gene end by 1 base; junction bases not matched to a gene: 11. CDR3 sequence (DNA): TGTGCCAGTCGACCCGGGACAGCAAATTCCTACGAGCAGTACTTC. It is translated as CASRPGTANSYEQYF.

The genes are TRBV10-3 and TRBJ1-2; 8 positions match TRBD1. The CDR3 has 13 residues. CDR1 is ENHRY, CDR2 SYGVKD, per germline. Unmatched junction bases numbered 3, after V lost 5 bases and J lost 4 bases. CDR3 nucleotide sequence: TGTGCCATCAGTCAGGGGGCGGTCTATGGCTACACCTTC. Amino acid sequence: CAISQGAVYGYTF.

J is TRBJ2-7 and V is TRBV4-1; TRBD2 matches at 8 bases. From germline, CDR1 is MGHRA and CDR2 YSYEKL. The CDR3 is 15 amino acids. V gave up 1 base and J gave up 7 bases; unmatched junction bases: 9. The CDR3 DNA is TGCGCCAGCAGCCAAGTACCGGGGGGGGCGCGTGAGCAGTACTTC. Encoded protein: CASSQVPGGAREQYF.

The CDR3 loop is CASSPWTQRTDTQYF. The CDR3 coding sequence is TGTGCCAGCTCACCTTGGACACAGCGCACAGATACGCAGTATTTT. The chain is built from TRBV18 and TRBJ2-3, with D perhaps matching TRBD1 (5 bases). V gave up 3 bases and J gave up 1 base, with 11 bases separating them. Germline CDR1 reads KGHSH; CDR2 reads LQKENI. The CDR3 totals 15 residues.

V gene TRBV19 combines with J gene TRBJ2-7; 14 nucleotides agree with TRBD2. Germline CDR1 reads LNHDA; CDR2 reads SQIVND (reference sequence). V was clipped by 3 bases and J by 4 bases; unmatched bases: 5. The CDR3 consists of 16 residues. The CDR3 bases are TGTGCCAGTAGTATTGGACTAGCGGGGGGCATATACGAGCAGTACTTC. Amino acid sequence: CASSIGLAGGIYEQYF.

There are a few counts of this clone. The chain couples TRBV7-9 to TRBJ1-3; D remains unclear. CDR3 length: 13 residues. The ends were cut back, 5 bases at V and 1 base at J, with 6 bases in the middle. Germline assignment: CDR1 SEHNR and CDR2 FQNEAQ (reference sequence). The CDR3 is CASSPGSGNTIYF. In DNA, the CDR3 is TGTGCCAGCAGCCCAGGTTCTGGAAACACCATATATTTT.

This rearrangement joins TRBV4-3 to TRBJ2-4, with 8 bases lining up with TRBD1. J gave up 9 bases and V 3 bases, and 4 bases lay outside the gene matches. This CDR3 spans 13 amino acids. Per germline, CDR1 LGHNA and CDR2 YSLEER. CDR3 sequence: CASSHDRGRIQYF. The DNA of the CDR3 is TGCGCCAGCAGCCACGACAGGGGACGCATTCAGTACTTC.

The rearrangement links TRBV29-1 to TRBJ2-7, with 9 bases identical to TRBD2. After removal of 1 base from V and 2 bases from J, the junction contained 6 bases not matched to a gene. Germline V CDR1 and CDR2: SQVTM, ANQGSEA. The CDR3 length is 15 residues. CDR3 DNA sequence: TGCAGCGTTGAAGTCAGGACTAGCGCGACCTACGAGCAGTACTTC. This codes for CSVEVRTSATYEQYF.

This clone was recorded only once. This chain uses TRBV7-9 with TRBJ2-7, with 11 nucleotides matching TRBD2. This CDR3 comprises 18 residues. V lost 8 bases and J lost 0; bases outside the gene matches: 15. The germline gives CDR1 SEHNR, CDR2 FQNEAQ (reference sequence). Here the CDR3 DNA reads TGTGCCAGCGTACCTCCCCGACTAGCGGGGTACAGCTCCTACGAGCAGTACTTC. Translation gives CASVPPRLAGYSSYEQYF. Together with reference TRBV7-9 and TRBJ2-7, the CDR3 gives the full variable domain: DTGVSQNPRHKITKRGQNVTFRCDPISEHNRLYWYRQTLGQGPEFLTYFQNEAQLEKSRLLSDRFSAERPKGSFSTLEIQRTEQGDSAMYLCASVPPRLAGYSSYEQYFGPGTRLTVT.

The chain joins TRBV6-5 to TRBJ2-5, with D possibly TRBD2 on 5 matching bases. The ends were cut back, 5 bases at V and 4 bases at J, with 11 bases in the middle. Germline V gene lookup returns CDR1 MNHEY and CDR2 SVGAGI. This CDR3 region has 13 residues. The CDR3 spells CASSHGVVETQYF. In nucleotides, the CDR3 is TGTGCCAGCAGTCACGGGGTGGTAGAGACCCAGTACTTC.

This chain uses TRBV25-1 with TRBJ2-2; TRBD1 matches at 11 bases. V was clipped by 6 bases and J by 4 bases; unmatched bases: 4. Germline V lookup: CDR1 MGHDK, CDR2 SYGVNS. The CDR3 loop spans 15 amino acids. The CDR3 sequence: CASRGTGGVTGELFF. The CDR3 DNA is TGTGCCAGCAGAGGGACAGGGGGAGTCACCGGGGAGCTGTTTTTT.

The chain employs TRBV15 and TRBJ2-1; D possibly corresponds to TRBD1 (6 bases). Germline V gene data show CDR1 as LNHNV and CDR2 as YYDKDF (reference sequence). V was clipped by 4 bases and J by 9 bases, with 16 bases between them. This CDR3 is built from 14 residues. The CDR3: CATSIYYRAPEQFF. CDR3 DNA: TGTGCCACCAGCATCTATTACAGGGCTCCTGAGCAGTTCTTC.

This chain joins TRBV10-3 and TRBJ2-2; 12 bases match TRBD2. Looked up from germline, CDR1 is ENHRY and CDR2 is SYGVKD. The CDR3 spans 14 residues. V was clipped by 8 bases and J by 6 bases; unmatched bases: 4. This CDR3 is CAISSGGAPGELFF. The DNA of the CDR3 is TGTGCCATCTCTAGCGGGGGGGCCCCCGGGGAGCTGTTTTTT.

The table lists this clone with a few counts. The chain employs TRBV19 and TRBJ2-7; 8 nucleotides align to TRBD1. The junction had 7 bases not matched to a gene; V was cut back by 6 bases and J by 3 bases. The germline CDR1 and CDR2 sequences are LNHDA and SQIVND (reference sequence). The length of the CDR3 is 14 residues. The CDR3 is CASRPTGGGYEQYF. The CDR3 region has the DNA TGTGCCAGTAGACCAACAGGGGGTGGCTACGAGCAGTACTTC.

The V and J genes are TRBV7-2 and TRBJ2-7; D is uncertain. Germline CDR1 reads SGHTA; CDR2 reads FQGNSA. V lost 4 bases to trimming and J lost 2 bases, with 12 bases between them. There are 14 residues in the CDR3. The CDR3 region has the DNA TGTGCCAGCAGCTCCCTGGGCCCTCCCTACGAGCAGTACTTC. Its translation is CASSSLGPPYEQYF.

The CDR3 loop reads CASSELPGQGDEKLFF. The CDR3 DNA sequence: TGTGCCAGCAGTGAACTTCCGGGACAGGGGGACGAAAAACTGTTTTTT. The rearrangement links TRBV25-1 to TRBJ1-4; 11 bases are a match to TRBD1. There are 16 residues in the CDR3. Looked up from germline, CDR1 is MGHDK and CDR2 is SYGVNS. Trimming removed 2 bases from V and 8 bases from J; junction bases left unmatched: 7.

The chain recombines TRBV4-3 with TRBJ2-1; 9 bases line up with TRBD2. The CDR3 covers 16 residues. Germline V lookup: CDR1 LGHNA, CDR2 YSLEER. V lost 0 bases to trimming and J lost 4 bases; unmatched junction nucleotides: 4. The CDR3 DNA follows: TGCGCCAGCAGCCAAGATTGGCTAGCGGGATACAATGAGCAGTTCTTC. Its protein product is CASSQDWLAGYNEQFF.

This sequence joins TRBV5-6 and TRBJ1-2; maybe TRBD1 (5 bases). This CDR3 comprises 14 residues. Germline CDR1 reads SGHDT; CDR2 reads YYEEEE. V was shortened by 4 bases and J by 7 bases, with 17 bases between the two germline ends. CDR3 in amino acids: CASSENAGLSGYTF. CDR3 DNA: TGTGCCAGCAGCGAAAATGCAGGGTTAAGTGGCTACACCTTC.

V gene TRBV4-3 combines with J gene TRBJ2-3; 8 bases are shared with TRBD2. Germline V gene sequence: CDR1 LGHNA, CDR2 YSLEER. J lost 4 bases, V lost 1 base, and 7 bases had no gene match. The CDR3 has 16 residues. The CDR3 nucleotides read TGCGCCAGCAGCCAAGGAAACGGGGGGGGAGCAGATACGCAGTATTTT. As protein: CASSQGNGGGADTQYF.

The chain is built from TRBV4-1 and TRBJ1-5; no clear D gene. The V gene lost 2 bases and the J gene lost 11 bases, with 13 bases spanning the gap. The length of the CDR3 is 13 residues. CDR1 and CDR2 (germline): MGHRA, YSYEKL. CDR3 residues: CASSQTIGRAQHF. The CDR3 DNA sequence: TGCGCCAGCAGCCAAACGATCGGGAGGGCCCAGCATTTT.

Only a few counts were recorded for this clone. As DNA, the CDR3 is TGTGCCAGCAGTTCCGGGGGGGCCAGGGAGCAGTACTTC. Its translation: CASSSGGAREQYF. V and J are TRBV2 and TRBJ2-7, with 8 bases matching TRBD2. The germline CDR1 and CDR2 sequences are SNHLY and FYNNEI. The CDR3 contains 13 residues. V shed 5 bases and J 7 bases; nucleotides not matched to a gene: 7.